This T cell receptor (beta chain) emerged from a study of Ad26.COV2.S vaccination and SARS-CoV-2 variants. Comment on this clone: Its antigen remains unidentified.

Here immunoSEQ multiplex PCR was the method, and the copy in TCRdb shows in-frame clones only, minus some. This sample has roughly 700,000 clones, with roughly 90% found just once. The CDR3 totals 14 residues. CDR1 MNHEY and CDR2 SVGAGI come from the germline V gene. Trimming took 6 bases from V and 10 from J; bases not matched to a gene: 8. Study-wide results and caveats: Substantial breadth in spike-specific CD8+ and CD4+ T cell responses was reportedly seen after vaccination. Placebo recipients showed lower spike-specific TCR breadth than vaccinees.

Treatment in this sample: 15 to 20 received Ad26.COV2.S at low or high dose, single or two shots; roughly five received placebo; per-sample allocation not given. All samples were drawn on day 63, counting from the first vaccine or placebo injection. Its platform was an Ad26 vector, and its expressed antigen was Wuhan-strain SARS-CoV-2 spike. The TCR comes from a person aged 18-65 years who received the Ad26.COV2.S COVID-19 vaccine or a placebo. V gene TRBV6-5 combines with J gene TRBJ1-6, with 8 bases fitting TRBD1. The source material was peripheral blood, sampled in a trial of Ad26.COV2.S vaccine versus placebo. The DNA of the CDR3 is TGTGCCAGCAGCTGGACAGGGATTCGCTCACCCCTCCACTTT. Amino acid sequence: CASSWTGIRSPLHF.